A single sample is the source of the 32 T cell receptor beta chains below, sequenced in a study of OX40 agonist ivuxolimab in advanced cancers. Data came from immunoSEQ multiplex PCR; TCRdb stores just in-frame clones and leaves some out. The sample records approximately 58,000 clones, around 93% being singletons. The material was CD4+ or CD8+ T cells sorted from blood, obtained in a trial of the OX40 agonist ivuxolimab. These TCRs come from an adult with an advanced solid tumor such as melanoma, head and neck, liver or kidney cancer.

This clone was seen more than once but under ten times. The chain combines TRBV5-1 with TRBJ1-4, with TRBD1 identical over 8 bases. This CDR3 region has 15 residues. The J segment lost 11 bases and the V segment lost 4 bases, leaving 13 bases of the junction unmatched. The germline V gene encodes CDR1 SGHRS and CDR2 YFSETQ. Here the CDR3 reads CASSIGTGGLGKLFF. CDR3 DNA sequence: TGCGCCAGCAGCATAGGGACAGGTGGATTGGGGAAACTGTTTTTT. Full variable domain (missing parts from reference TRBV5-1 and TRBJ1-4): KAGVTQTPRYLIKTRGQQVTLSCSPISGHRSVSWYQQTPGQGLQFLFEYFSETQRNKGNFPGRFSGRQFSNSRSEMNVSTLELGDSALYLCASSIGTGGLGKLFFGSGTQLSVL.

This chain joins TRBV30 and TRBJ2-5, with a tentative D call TRBD1 (5 bases). This CDR3 region has 12 residues. V was trimmed by 5 bases and J by 5 bases, leaving 12 bases between them. The V gene's germline CDR1 is GTSNPN and CDR2 SVGIG (reference sequence). The CDR3 region has the DNA TGTGCCTGGGGGGCTGCGTCTGAGACCCAGTACTTC. The encoded protein is CAWGAASETQYF. The whole variable domain, filled in from reference TRBV30 and TRBJ2-5, reads SQTIHQWPATLVQPVGSPLSLECTVEGTSNPNLYWYRQAAGRGLQLLFYSVGIGQISSEVPQNLSASRPQDRQFILSSKKLLLSDSGFYLCAWGAASETQYFGPGTRLLVL.

The gene calls are TRBV6-5 and TRBJ1-5, with 8 bases fitting TRBD1. This CDR3 has 13 amino acids. Germline CDR1 is MNHEY and CDR2 is SVGAGI. The V segment lost 6 bases and the J segment 7 bases; nucleotides outside the gene matches: 5. The CDR3 coding sequence is TGTGCCAGCAGAGCAGGGGGCGGGCAGCCCCAGCATTTT. It translates to CASRAGGGQPQHF.

The V gene is TRBV5-1, the J gene TRBJ2-7, with TRBD2 matching over 10 bases. This CDR3 has 15 residues. Trimming cost V 2 bases and J 5 bases; bases outside gene matches: 7. Germline V lookup: CDR1 SGHRS, CDR2 YFSETQ. The CDR3 region is CASSFGSGRSDEQYF. The DNA for the CDR3 is TGCGCCAGCAGCTTTGGTAGCGGGAGGAGTGACGAGCAGTACTTC.

The chain couples TRBV18 to TRBJ2-7, with no clear D. The V gene lost 0 bases and the J gene lost 5 bases, with 20 bases spanning the gap. Germline CDR1 KGHSH, CDR2 LQKENI. The length of the CDR3 is 17 residues. The CDR3 loop reads CASSPPTRSTLRNEQYF. Here the CDR3 DNA reads TGTGCCAGCTCACCACCGACGAGGAGTACCCTAAGGAACGAGCAGTACTTC.

The V call is TRBV18, the J call TRBJ1-2; the D is unclear. Looked up from germline, CDR1 is KGHSH and CDR2 is LQKENI. This CDR3 contains 13 residues. V was clipped by 3 bases and J by 5 bases, with 10 bases between them. The CDR3 sequence: CASSPDSSYGYTF. In DNA, the CDR3 is TGTGCCAGCTCACCCGACTCAAGTTATGGCTACACCTTC.

The chain joins TRBV27 to TRBJ2-5, with D possibly called TRBD1 or TRBD2 (5 bases each). The DNA end is a closer match to TRBJ2-7, so the J assignment may be wrong. Germline CDR1 and CDR2: MNHEY and SMNVEV (reference sequence). The CDR3 sequence is 14 residues long. CDR3 in amino acids: CASRRPGRAYEQYF. CDR3 coding DNA: TGTGCCAGCAGAAGACCGGGACGGGCATACGAGCAGTACTTC.

The chain recombines TRBV19 with TRBJ2-1, with 10 bases that match TRBD2. Germline CDR1 reads LNHDA; CDR2 reads SQIVND (reference sequence). The CDR3 contains 15 residues. V lost 1 base, J lost 10 bases, and 7 bases stayed unmatched. The CDR3, as DNA: TGTGCCAGTAGTATAGTGAGCGGGAGGGCCGGGGAGCAGTTCTTC. Protein sequence: CASSIVSGRAGEQFF. The complete variable domain, with remaining parts taken from reference TRBV19 and TRBJ2-1, reads DGGITQSPKYLFRKEGQNVTLSCEQNLNHDAMYWYRQDPGQGLRLIYYSQIVNDFQKGDIAEGYSVSREKKESFPLTVTSAQKNPTAFYLCASSIVSGRAGEQFFGPGTRLTVL.

This clone has just one count. This sequence joins TRBV7-2 and TRBJ2-3; the match to TRBD2 covers 8 bases. The CDR3 is made up of 15 amino acids. V was pared by 6 bases and J by 3 bases, with 8 bases of the junction left unmatched. Germline loops: CDR1 SGHTA, CDR2 FQGNSA. The CDR3 region has the DNA TGTGCCAGCAGTACCAGCGGGAGCGGGACAGATACGCAGTATTTT. Protein sequence: CASSTSGSGTDTQYF.

The CDR3 nucleotides read TGTGCCAGCAGCTTAGTTGGACTAGCGGGGATCACAGATACGCAGTATTTT. Its translation: CASSLVGLAGITDTQYF. The chain has TRBV13 and TRBJ2-3; 12 positions agree with TRBD2. The V gene end was trimmed by 1 base and the J gene end by 2 bases; junction bases not matched to a gene: 4. This CDR3 has 17 amino acids. In germline, CDR1 is PRHDT, CDR2 FYEKMQ (reference sequence).

This chain uses TRBV30 with TRBJ2-2; the D gene is possibly TRBD2 (5 bases). Trimming pared 0 bases from V and 8 bases from J, leaving 13 bases between. Germline values: CDR1 GTSNPN, CDR2 SVGIG (reference sequence). This CDR3 contains 14 residues. As DNA, the CDR3 is TGTGCCTGGAGTGTACTAGGTGGGGTAGGGGAGCTGTTTTTT. Protein product: CAWSVLGGVGELFF. The full variable domain, in which reference TRBV30 and TRBJ2-2 provide the parts outside the CDR3, is SQTIHQWPATLVQPVGSPLSLECTVEGTSNPNLYWYRQAAGRGLQLLFYSVGIGQISSEVPQNLSASRPQDRQFILSSKKLLLSDSGFYLCAWSVLGGVGELFFGEGSRLTVL.

V and J are TRBV7-2 and TRBJ2-7; 13 bases fit TRBD2. V was pared by 4 bases and J by 5 bases, with 8 bases of the junction left unmatched. Germline V gene sequence: CDR1 SGHTA, CDR2 FQGNSA. The length of the CDR3 is 16 residues. The chain's CDR3 is CASSSLVGLAGNEQYF. Written as DNA, the CDR3 is TGTGCCAGCAGCTCACTCGTGGGACTAGCGGGAAACGAGCAGTACTTC.

J is TRBJ2-7 and V is TRBV11-3; 12 nucleotides match TRBD2. The J segment lost 4 bases and the V segment lost 5 bases, leaving 6 bases of the junction unmatched. Germline CDR1 reads SGHNT; CDR2 reads YENEEA. CDR3 length equals 15 residues. The CDR3 region has the DNA TGTGCCAGCAGCGGCGGACTAGCGGGGATATACGAGCAGTACTTC. Amino acids: CASSGGLAGIYEQYF.

Worth noting for this clone: This specimen includes other DNA sequences encoding the same CDR3. V usage is TRBV19 and J usage is TRBJ2-2, with 10 positions matching TRBD1. Trimming took 5 bases from V and 5 from J; bases not matched to a gene: 5. This CDR3 has 15 amino acids. CDR1 LNHDA and CDR2 SQIVND come from the germline V gene (reference sequence). The CDR3 DNA follows: TGTGCCAGTAGTTTCCAGGACAGGGGGACCGGGGAGCTGTTTTTT. Encoded protein: CASSFQDRGTGELFF.

V gene TRBV14 combines with J gene TRBJ2-1; D is perhaps TRBD1 or TRBD2 (5 bases each). The germline V and J ends were trimmed by 0 bases and 9 bases, with 12 bases remaining between them. Germline assignment: CDR1 SGHDN and CDR2 FVKESK. This CDR3 has 14 amino acids. This CDR3 reads CASSQDWGMGEQFF. As DNA, the CDR3 is TGTGCCAGCAGCCAAGACTGGGGGATGGGTGAGCAGTTCTTC.

This chain connects TRBV27 to TRBJ1-3, with 7 bases that match TRBD1. CDR1 is MNHEY, CDR2 SMNVEV, per germline (reference sequence). With V trimmed by 3 bases and J by 0 bases, 5 bases remained unmatched. CDR3 size: 16 residues. CDR3 in amino acids: CASSFSGQFSGNTIYF. CDR3 nucleotides: TGTGCCAGCAGTTTCTCGGGACAGTTCTCTGGAAACACCATATATTTT.

The rearrangement uses TRBV30 and TRBJ2-1; D unresolved. The CDR3 runs to 13 residues. Germline CDR1 reads GTSNPN; CDR2 reads SVGIG (reference sequence). The V gene lost 2 bases and the J gene lost 4 bases, with 9 bases spanning the gap. CDR3 DNA: TGTGCCTGGAGTCGGAATAGATACAATGAGCAGTTCTTC. Protein sequence: CAWSRNRYNEQFF.

This sequence joins TRBV5-8 and TRBJ2-2, with D maybe TRBD2 (5 bases). The germline gives CDR1 SGHTS, CDR2 YDEGEE. Trimming stripped 0 bases from V and 5 bases from J, with 11 bases between. CDR3 size: 15 residues. CDR3 DNA: TGTGCCAGCAGCTTGGAGAGGGTAGTTACCGGGGAGCTGTTTTTT. Encoded protein: CASSLERVVTGELFF.

The CDR3 reads CASSQDMGNSPLHF. In nucleotides, the CDR3 is TGTGCCAGCAGCCAGGACATGGGGAATTCACCCCTCCACTTT. The rearrangement joins TRBV2 to TRBJ1-6; D may be TRBD1 (5 bases). The germline gives CDR1 SNHLY, CDR2 FYNNEI. Trimming cost V 6 bases and J 7 bases, with 13 bases left between them. CDR3 length equals 14 residues.

The rearrangement links TRBV11-2 to TRBJ2-3; 11 bases line up with TRBD2. The J segment lost 8 bases and the V segment lost 5 bases, leaving 15 bases of the junction unmatched. CDR3 length equals 17 residues. CDR1 and CDR2 (germline): SGHAT, FQNNGV. CDR3 sequence reads: CASSGVEVAGGRATQYF. DNA for the CDR3: TGTGCCAGCAGCGGCGTTGAGGTAGCGGGAGGGAGAGCTACGCAGTATTTT.

The V and J genes are TRBV29-1 and TRBJ2-2; D possibly matches TRBD1 or TRBD2 (5 bases each). There are 15 residues in the CDR3. Germline V gene data show CDR1 as SQVTM and CDR2 as ANQGSEA. V was trimmed by 4 bases and J by 0 bases, leaving 12 bases between them. DNA of the CDR3: TGCAGCGTTGCCTATTGGGGGACGAACACCGGGGAGCTGTTTTTT. It yields the protein CSVAYWGTNTGELFF.

This sequence joins TRBV19 and TRBJ2-7, with D uncertain. Per the germline V gene, CDR1 is LNHDA and CDR2 is SQIVND (reference sequence). The V end lost 5 bases, the J end lost 2 bases, and 10 bases lay between the germline ends. The CDR3 has 13 residues. The CDR3 protein is CASSLHTTYEQYF. DNA of the CDR3: TGTGCCAGTAGTCTCCATACGACCTACGAGCAGTACTTC.

The CDR3 nucleotides read TGTGCCTGGGGGCAGGGGACCTATGGCTACACCTTC. Translated: CAWGQGTYGYTF. This chain connects TRBV30 to TRBJ1-2, with D possibly TRBD1 on 6 matching bases. Trimming stripped 5 bases from V and 4 bases from J, with 11 bases between. The CDR3 totals 12 residues. Germline-derived CDR1 and CDR2 are GTSNPN and SVGIG (reference sequence).

The gene calls are TRBV7-6 and TRBJ1-1; 9 bases are shared with TRBD1. The CDR3 length is 16 residues. Germline V gene lookup returns CDR1 SGHVS and CDR2 FNYEAQ. V trimming: 5 bases; J trimming: 4 bases; junction bases outside the gene matches: 11. In DNA, the CDR3 is TGTGCCAGCAGCCCTCGGACAGGGGTTGCGGTCACTGAAGCTTTCTTT. It encodes CASSPRTGVAVTEAFF.

The chain joins TRBV15 to TRBJ2-3; no firm D call. This CDR3 has 13 amino acids. CDR1 and CDR2 (germline): LNHNV, YYDKDF (reference sequence). V gave up 1 base and J gave up 4 bases, with 6 bases separating them. In nucleotides, the CDR3 is TGTGCCACCAGCAGAGTTTCCCCAGATACGCAGTATTTT. Protein: CATSRVSPDTQYF.

The V and J genes are TRBV10-3 and TRBJ1-1, with D possibly matching TRBD1 (6 bases). V gave up 10 bases and J gave up 1 base, with 13 bases separating them. The CDR3 is made up of 13 amino acids. Germline loops: CDR1 ENHRY, CDR2 SYGVKD. The CDR3: CATRLGANTEAFF. The CDR3 region has the DNA TGTGCCACCCGGTTGGGGGCGAACACTGAAGCTTTCTTT.

The chain combines TRBV11-2 with TRBJ2-7, with D hard to call. This CDR3 spans 14 amino acids. Germline assignment: CDR1 SGHAT and CDR2 FQNNGV. Trimming took 5 bases from V and 7 from J, leaving 18 bases between them. CDR3 nucleotides: TGTGCCAGCAGCACCTCATCTACCATCTTGGAGCAGTACTTC. Protein: CASSTSSTILEQYF.

Only one count was recorded for this clone. CDR3 sequence (DNA): TGTGCCAGCAGTTACTTAGGGACAGCCCTTTACGAGCAGTACTTC. As protein: CASSYLGTALYEQYF. The V gene is TRBV6-5, the J gene TRBJ2-7, with 7 positions matching TRBD1. Germline CDR1 is MNHEY and CDR2 is SVGAGI. V lost 1 base to trimming and J lost 4 bases; unmatched junction nucleotides: 7. The CDR3 spans 15 residues.

The chain has TRBV5-6 and TRBJ2-2; D uncertain. The germline CDR1 and CDR2 sequences are SGHDT and YYEEEE. Deletions cut 4 bases from V and 8 bases from J, with 6 bases between. CDR3 size: 11 residues. This chain's CDR3 is CASSRWGELFF. CDR3 DNA sequence: TGTGCCAGCAGCCGGTGGGGGGAGCTGTTTTTT. Together with reference TRBV5-6 and TRBJ2-2, the CDR3 gives the full variable domain: DAGVTQSPTHLIKTRGQQVTLRCSPKSGHDTVSWYQQALGQGPQFIFQYYEEEERQRGNFPDRFSGHQFPNYSSELNVNALLLGDSALYLCASSRWGELFFGEGSRLTVL.

The chain combines TRBV29-1 with TRBJ2-7; tentatively, D is TRBD2 (5 bases). Germline CDR1 reads SQVTM; CDR2 reads ANQGSEA. The length of the CDR3 is 11 residues. Written as DNA, the CDR3 is TGCAAAGTGGGAGATGCTTACGAGCAGTACTTC. Its protein product is CKVGDAYEQYF.

This chain uses TRBV19 with TRBJ2-3; no definite D call. The V end lost 3 bases, the J end lost 4 bases, and 11 bases lay between the germline ends. This CDR3 has 14 residues. Germline CDR1 is LNHDA and CDR2 is SQIVND (reference sequence). The CDR3: CASSMGDNADTQYF. In nucleotides, the CDR3 is TGTGCCAGTAGTATGGGTGATAACGCAGATACGCAGTATTTT.

V usage is TRBV9 and J usage is TRBJ2-5; D gene uncertain. The germline V gene has CDR1 SGDLS and CDR2 YYNGEE. Trimming removed 4 bases at V and 5 bases at J, with 18 bases between. The CDR3 spans 15 residues. CDR3 DNA sequence: TGTGCCAGCAGCCCGACGGGCGTGACTTGGGAGACCCAGTACTTC. Its protein product is CASSPTGVTWETQYF.